The rows below give T cell receptor beta chains drawn from one sample of a study of T-cell memory formation after mild COVID-19. One entry per CDR3 protein results from TCRdb running MiXCR on the 5' RACE reads. The sample has some 350,000 distinct CDR3 sequences, 10% to 15% seen once; the top ten hold over 20%. Material: PBMCs or a T cell subset sorted from them (not recorded which). The receptors stem from a young man who had mild COVID-19 (a few samples of this study predate the infection). Cell type and time point are not known. Each CDR3 is given with its conserved first and last residue. The D gene is left open where the match is weak. Expanded clones are given a class, and other clones once, few, many or no size at all.

j_call v_call d_call clone_size cdr3_nt cdr3_aa
TRBJ2-7 TRBV20-1 TRBD1 many TGCAGTGCTGGGACAGGTTACGAGCAGTACTTC CSAGTGYEQYF
TRBJ2-3 TRBV6-1 TRBD1 many TGTGCCAGCAGTGAAGGGACAGGGGGCGCAGATACGCAGTATTTT CASSEGTGGADTQYF
TRBJ2-1 TRBV12-3/TRBV12-4 TRBD2 few TGTGCCAGCAGTCCCCCCGGGACTAGCTGGAATGAGCAGTTCTTC CASSPPGTSWNEQFF
TRBJ2-2 TRBV5-5 TRBD1 few TGTGCCAGCAGCTTGGGACAGGGGGATGGCGGGGAGCTGTTTTTT CASSLGQGDGGELFF
TRBJ2-3 TRBV20-1 TRBD1 few TGCAGTGCCCCCAAGGGACAGGGTAGCGATACGCAGTATTTT CSAPKGQGSDTQYF
TRBJ2-3 TRBV12-5 NA NA TGTGCTAGTGGTTTGACTTATAGCACAGATACGCAGTATTTT CASGLTYSTDTQYF
TRBJ2-7 TRBV5-1 TRBD1 few TGCGCCAGCAGTTTGACAGGGGGGGAGATCGGCGAGCAGTACTTC CASSLTGGEIGEQYF
TRBJ2-5 TRBV12-3/TRBV12-4 TRBD2 few TGTGCCAGCAGCCACCCTGCGGGGGTTCTCGGAGAGACCCAGTACTTC CASSHPAGVLGETQYF
TRBJ1-2 TRBV5-1 NA few TGCGCCAGCAGCTCAACCGACGGAAACTATGGCTACACCTTC CASSSTDGNYGYTF
TRBJ2-5 TRBV3-2 NA many TGTGCCAGCAGCCCGGGACTAGCCGGCAAGCAAGAGACCCAGTACTTC CASSPGLAGKQETQYF
TRBJ2-7 TRBV6-5 TRBD1 NA TGTGCCAGCAGTTACACCCCAGGGGGCTACGAGCAGTACTTC CASSYTPGGYEQYF
TRBJ1-1 TRBV19 TRBD1 NA TGTGCCAGTAGTAAGGGGGACAGGCCCCCCCACACTGAAGCTTTCTTT CASSKGDRPPHTEAFF
TRBJ2-5 TRBV19 NA few TGTGCCAGTAGTATATCCAGGGGCGAGACCCAGTACTTC CASSISRGETQYF
TRBJ1-3 TRBV2 NA few TGTGCCAGCAGACGGAGTGCGCGGACCTCTGGAAACACCATATATTTT CASRRSARTSGNTIYF
TRBJ1-4 TRBV5-1 NA NA TGCGCCAGCAGCTTAGCAACAGGAGAAAAACTGTTTTTT CASSLATGEKLFF
TRBJ2-2 TRBV4-1 NA NA TGCGCCAGCAGCCACCGTGTGGCGGATAACACCGGGGAGCTGTTTTTT CASSHRVADNTGELFF
TRBJ2-3 TRBV20-1 NA NA TGCAGTGCTAGCCCCCGGACAGATACGCAGTATTTT CSASPRTDTQYF
TRBJ1-3 TRBV23-1 NA NA TGCGCCAGCCGCCACAGGATCTCTGGAAACACCATATATTTT CASRHRISGNTIYF
TRBJ2-3 TRBV12-3/TRBV12-4 NA few TGTGCCAGCAGATCGGGGTGGGATACGCAGTATTTT CASRSGWDTQYF
TRBJ2-3 TRBV5-1 TRBD2 many TGCGCCAGCAGCTTACCGATGGGAGGGGGCACAGATACGCAGTATTTT CASSLPMGGGTDTQYF
TRBJ2-5 TRBV5-1 NA few TGCGCCAGCCTCCCTGGGCCCGGGGGCGAGGAGACCCAGTACTTC CASLPGPGGEETQYF
TRBJ2-1 TRBV12-3/TRBV12-4 TRBD2 few TGTGCCAGCAGTTTAAGCGCGGGGGGGCATGAGCAGTTCTTC CASSLSAGGHEQFF
TRBJ2-1 TRBV4-3 NA NA TGCGCCAGCAGCCAAGTAACGTTCGGTGAGCAGTTCTTC CASSQVTFGEQFF
TRBJ2-5 TRBV7-9 NA many TGTGCCAGCAGCTTATATGGTCTAGCACAAGAGACCCAGTACTTC CASSLYGLAQETQYF
TRBJ2-1 TRBV7-3 NA NA TGTGCCAGCAGCTGGGGGGGCGGGACAGTATACAATGAGCAGTTCTTC CASSWGGGTVYNEQFF
TRBJ2-1 TRBV5-1 TRBD1 NA TGCGCCAGCAGCTTGGAGGAGGCAGGGGGTGGTGAGCAGTTCTTC CASSLEEAGGGEQFF
TRBJ2-2 TRBV7-8 NA NA TGTGCCAGCAGCTTACGGTTCGGAACGGGGACCGGGGAGCTGTTTTTT CASSLRFGTGTGELFF
TRBJ1-2 TRBV12-3/TRBV12-4 NA NA TGTGCCAGCAGCCCCGGGACCGAAGTAGATGGCTACACCTTC CASSPGTEVDGYTF
TRBJ2-3 TRBV6-4 TRBD2 few TGTGCCAGCAGCACGGGGGGGCGAAATACGCAGTATTTT CASSTGGRNTQYF
TRBJ2-5 TRBV6-5 TRBD2 NA TGTGCCAGCAGCCTTGCCGGACTAGCGGGGTCGCAAGAGACCCAGTACTTC CASSLAGLAGSQETQYF
TRBJ2-1 TRBV12-3/TRBV12-4 TRBD2 many TGTGCCAGCAGTTTCAGCGGGGGTCTAAATGAGCAGTTCTTC CASSFSGGLNEQFF
TRBJ2-5 TRBV6-5 NA NA TGTGCCAGCAGTTACTCTCTACGGGGCCCAAGTGAGACCCAGTACTTC CASSYSLRGPSETQYF
TRBJ2-7 TRBV6-5 TRBD2 NA TGTGCCAGCAGTCTGGGACTAGCCTACGAGCAGTACTTC CASSLGLAYEQYF
TRBJ2-1 TRBV7-2 TRBD1 few TGTGCCAGCAGCGCCGGGACAGGGGGCTCCTACAATGAGCAGTTCTTC CASSAGTGGSYNEQFF
TRBJ2-2 TRBV12-5 TRBD1 NA TGTGCTAGTGGCGACCCGACAGGGGGAGTCACCGGGGAGCTGTTTTTT CASGDPTGGVTGELFF
TRBJ1-2 TRBV4-1 TRBD1 few TGCGCCAGCAGCCCCGGGACAGGGGCTCTCTGGGATGGCTACACCTTC CASSPGTGALWDGYTF